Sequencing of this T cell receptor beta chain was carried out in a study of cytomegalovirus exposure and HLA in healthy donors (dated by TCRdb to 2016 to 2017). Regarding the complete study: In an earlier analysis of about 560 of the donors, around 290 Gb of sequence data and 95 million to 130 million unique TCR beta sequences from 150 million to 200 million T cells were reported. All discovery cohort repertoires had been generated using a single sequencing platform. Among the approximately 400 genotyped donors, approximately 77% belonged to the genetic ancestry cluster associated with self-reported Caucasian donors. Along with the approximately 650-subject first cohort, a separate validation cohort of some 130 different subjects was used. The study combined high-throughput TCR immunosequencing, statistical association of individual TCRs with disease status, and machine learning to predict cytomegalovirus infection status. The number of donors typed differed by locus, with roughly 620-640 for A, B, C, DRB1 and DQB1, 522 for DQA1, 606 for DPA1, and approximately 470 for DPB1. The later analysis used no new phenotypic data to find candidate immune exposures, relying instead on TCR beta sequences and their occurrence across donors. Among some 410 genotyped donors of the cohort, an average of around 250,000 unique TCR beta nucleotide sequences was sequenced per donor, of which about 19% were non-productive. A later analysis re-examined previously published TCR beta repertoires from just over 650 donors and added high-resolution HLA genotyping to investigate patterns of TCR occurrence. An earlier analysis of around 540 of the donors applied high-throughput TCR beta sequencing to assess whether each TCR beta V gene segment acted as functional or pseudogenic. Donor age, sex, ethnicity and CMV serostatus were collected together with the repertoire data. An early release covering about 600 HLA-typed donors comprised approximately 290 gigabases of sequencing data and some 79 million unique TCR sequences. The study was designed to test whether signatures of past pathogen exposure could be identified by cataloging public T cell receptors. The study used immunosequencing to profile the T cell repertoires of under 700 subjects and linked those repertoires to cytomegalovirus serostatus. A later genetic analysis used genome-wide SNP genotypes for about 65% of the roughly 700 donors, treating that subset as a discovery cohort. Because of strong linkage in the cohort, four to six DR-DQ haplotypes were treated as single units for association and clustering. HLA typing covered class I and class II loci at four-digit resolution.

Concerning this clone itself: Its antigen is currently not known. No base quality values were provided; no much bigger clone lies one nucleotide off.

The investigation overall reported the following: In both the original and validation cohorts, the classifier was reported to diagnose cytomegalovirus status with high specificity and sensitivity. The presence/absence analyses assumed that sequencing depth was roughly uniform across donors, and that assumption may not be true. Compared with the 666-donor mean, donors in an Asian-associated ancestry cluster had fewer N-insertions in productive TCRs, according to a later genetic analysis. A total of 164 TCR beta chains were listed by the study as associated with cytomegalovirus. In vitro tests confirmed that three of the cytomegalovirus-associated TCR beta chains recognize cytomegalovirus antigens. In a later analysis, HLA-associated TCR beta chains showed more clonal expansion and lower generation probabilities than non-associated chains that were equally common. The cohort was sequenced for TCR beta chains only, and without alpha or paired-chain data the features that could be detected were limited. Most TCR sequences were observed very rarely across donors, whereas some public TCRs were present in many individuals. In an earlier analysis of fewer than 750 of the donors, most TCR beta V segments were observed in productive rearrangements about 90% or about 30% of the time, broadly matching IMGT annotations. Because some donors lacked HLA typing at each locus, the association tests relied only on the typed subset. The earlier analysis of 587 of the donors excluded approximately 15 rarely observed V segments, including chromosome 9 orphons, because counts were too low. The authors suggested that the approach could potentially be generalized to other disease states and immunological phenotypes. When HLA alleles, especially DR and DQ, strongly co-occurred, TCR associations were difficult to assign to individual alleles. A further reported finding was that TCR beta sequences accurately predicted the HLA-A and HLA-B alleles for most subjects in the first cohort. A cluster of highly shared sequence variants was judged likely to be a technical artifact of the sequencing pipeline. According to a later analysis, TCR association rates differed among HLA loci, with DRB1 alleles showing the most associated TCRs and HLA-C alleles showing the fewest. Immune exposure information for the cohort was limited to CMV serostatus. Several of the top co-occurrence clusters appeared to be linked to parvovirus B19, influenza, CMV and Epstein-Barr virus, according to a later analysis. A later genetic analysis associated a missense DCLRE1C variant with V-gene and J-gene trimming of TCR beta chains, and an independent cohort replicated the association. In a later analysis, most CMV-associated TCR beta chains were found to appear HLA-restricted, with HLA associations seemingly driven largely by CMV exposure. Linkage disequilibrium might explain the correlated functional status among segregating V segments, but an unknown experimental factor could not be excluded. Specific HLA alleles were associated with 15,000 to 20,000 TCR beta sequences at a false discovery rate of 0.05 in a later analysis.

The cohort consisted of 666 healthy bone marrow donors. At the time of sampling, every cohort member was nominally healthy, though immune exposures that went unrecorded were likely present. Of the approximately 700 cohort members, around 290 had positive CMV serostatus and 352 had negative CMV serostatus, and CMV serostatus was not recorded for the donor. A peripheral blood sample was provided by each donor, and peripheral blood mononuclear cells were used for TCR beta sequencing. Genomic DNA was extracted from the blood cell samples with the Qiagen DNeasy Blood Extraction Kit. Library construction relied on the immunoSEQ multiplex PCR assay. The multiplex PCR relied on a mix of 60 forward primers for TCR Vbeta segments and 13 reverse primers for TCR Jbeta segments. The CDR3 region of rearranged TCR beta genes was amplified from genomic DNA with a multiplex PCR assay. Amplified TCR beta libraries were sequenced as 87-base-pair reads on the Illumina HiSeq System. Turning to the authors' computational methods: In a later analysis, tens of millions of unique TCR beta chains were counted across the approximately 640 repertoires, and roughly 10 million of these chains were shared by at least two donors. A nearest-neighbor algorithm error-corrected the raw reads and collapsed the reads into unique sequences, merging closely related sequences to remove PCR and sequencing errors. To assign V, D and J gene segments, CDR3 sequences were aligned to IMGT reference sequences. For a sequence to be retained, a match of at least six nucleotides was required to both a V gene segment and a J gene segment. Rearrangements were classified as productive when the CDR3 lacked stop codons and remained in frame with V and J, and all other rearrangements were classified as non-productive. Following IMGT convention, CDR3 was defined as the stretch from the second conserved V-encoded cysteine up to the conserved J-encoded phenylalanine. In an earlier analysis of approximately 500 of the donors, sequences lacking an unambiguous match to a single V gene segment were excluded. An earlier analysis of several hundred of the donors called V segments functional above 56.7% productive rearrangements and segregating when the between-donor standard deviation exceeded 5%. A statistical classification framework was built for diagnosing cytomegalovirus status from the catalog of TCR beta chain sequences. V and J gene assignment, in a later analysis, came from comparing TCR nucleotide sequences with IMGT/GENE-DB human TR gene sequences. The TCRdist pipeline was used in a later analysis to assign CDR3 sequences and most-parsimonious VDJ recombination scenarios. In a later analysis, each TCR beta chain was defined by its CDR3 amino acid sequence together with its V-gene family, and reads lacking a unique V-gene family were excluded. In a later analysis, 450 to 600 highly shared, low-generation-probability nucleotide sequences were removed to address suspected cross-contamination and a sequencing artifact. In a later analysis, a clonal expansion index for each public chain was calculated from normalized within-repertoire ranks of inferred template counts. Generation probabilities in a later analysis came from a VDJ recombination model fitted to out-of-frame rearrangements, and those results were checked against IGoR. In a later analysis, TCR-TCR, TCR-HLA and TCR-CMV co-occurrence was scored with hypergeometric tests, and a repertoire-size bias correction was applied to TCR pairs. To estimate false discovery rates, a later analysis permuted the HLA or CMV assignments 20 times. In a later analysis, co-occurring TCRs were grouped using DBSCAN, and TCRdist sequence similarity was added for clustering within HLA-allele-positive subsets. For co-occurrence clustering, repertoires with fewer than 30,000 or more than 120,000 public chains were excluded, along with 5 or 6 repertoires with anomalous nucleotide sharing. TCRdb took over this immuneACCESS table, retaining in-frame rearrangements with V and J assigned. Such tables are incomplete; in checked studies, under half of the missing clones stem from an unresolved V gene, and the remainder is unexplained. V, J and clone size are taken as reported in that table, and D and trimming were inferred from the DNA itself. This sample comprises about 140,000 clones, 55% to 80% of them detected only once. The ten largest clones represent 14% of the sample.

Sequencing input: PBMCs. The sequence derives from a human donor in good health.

This receptor carries the CDR3 CASSLEAGNAEAFF. The nucleotide sequence is TGCGCCAGCAGCTTGGAAGCCGGTAACGCTGAAGCTTTCTTT. The V and J genes are TRBV5-1 and TRBJ1-1, with the D gene not confidently named. For CDR1 and CDR2, the germline V gene lists SGHRS and YFSETQ. The CDR3 goes from the cysteine to the phenylalanine over 14 residues. Here the CDR3 DNA is all that survives: 42 bases in frame from base 1. Cut back by 0 bases and 6 bases, the V and J ends lie 12 bases apart.